The rows below give T cell receptor beta chains drawn from one sample of a study of response to subunit inactivated influenza vaccine. TCRdb processed the RT-PCR reads anew with MiXCR; each CDR3 protein has one entry. The table has about 780,000 distinct CDR3 sequences, about 18% seen once; the top ten hold approximately 11%. The material was PBMCs from blood, obtained 4 to 6 days after vaccination. These receptors were collected from a man aged 50-59 years who received an inactivated influenza vaccine. Each CDR3 is given with its conserved first and last residue. A D gene is named only where the DNA matches it firmly. Clone size is given for some rows only: seen once, a few or many times, or a class if the clone is expanded.

J gene: TRBJ2-7; D gene: NA; V gene: TRBV30; clone size: NA; CDR3 DNA: TGTGCCTGGAGTGCTTATCTCGAGCAGTACTTC; CDR3 protein: CAWSAYLEQYF
J gene: TRBJ1-1; D gene: NA; V gene: TRBV4-3; clone size: few; CDR3 DNA: TGCGCCAGCAGCCTCGATCCGAACGGTGTGAACACTGAAGCTTTCTTT; CDR3 protein: CASSLDPNGVNTEAFF
J gene: TRBJ2-7; D gene: TRBD2; V gene: TRBV20-1; clone size: NA; CDR3 DNA: TGCAGTGCTCGCGGGACTAGCGGGAGCGGGACCTACGAGCAGTACTTC; CDR3 protein: CSARGTSGSGTYEQYF
J gene: TRBJ2-7; D gene: NA; V gene: TRBV2; clone size: NA; CDR3 DNA: TGTGCCAGCAGTGCAGGAGGTCCTCCCTACGAGCAGTACTTC; CDR3 protein: CASSAGGPPYEQYF
J gene: TRBJ2-1; D gene: NA; V gene: TRBV12-3/TRBV12-4; clone size: few; CDR3 DNA: TGTGCCAGCAGTTTAGCGCTCTCGCGGGGTCGCAATGAGCAGTTCTTC; CDR3 protein: CASSLALSRGRNEQFF
J gene: TRBJ2-6; D gene: NA; V gene: TRBV7-8; clone size: NA; CDR3 DNA: TGTGCCAGCAGCCCCGCGGGTATCATCGGAGTCACTGGGGCCAACGTCCTGACTTTC; CDR3 protein: CASSPAGIIGVTGANVLTF
J gene: TRBJ2-1; D gene: NA; V gene: TRBV12-3/TRBV12-4; clone size: few; CDR3 DNA: TGTGCCAGCAGTCCCGCCCATAGGGGGTACAATGAGCAGTTCTTC; CDR3 protein: CASSPAHRGYNEQFF
J gene: TRBJ2-3; D gene: NA; V gene: TRBV29-1; clone size: few; CDR3 DNA: TGCAGCGTTGAGGGTCTAGGGGGACCAGATACGCAGTATTTT; CDR3 protein: CSVEGLGGPDTQYF
J gene: TRBJ2-1; D gene: NA; V gene: TRBV5-1; clone size: few; CDR3 DNA: TGCGCCAGCAGCTTGAGTAGGGGGGGGGCCCACGATGAGCAGTTCTTC; CDR3 protein: CASSLSRGGAHDEQFF
J gene: TRBJ2-1; D gene: TRBD1; V gene: TRBV6-4; clone size: NA; CDR3 DNA: TGTGCCAGCAGTACGAACCAGGGGGTTCATGAGCAGTTCTTC; CDR3 protein: CASSTNQGVHEQFF
J gene: TRBJ1-2; D gene: NA; V gene: TRBV4-1; clone size: few; CDR3 DNA: TGCGCCAGCAGCTCCACACAGGGTTCTGATGGCTACACCTTC; CDR3 protein: CASSSTQGSDGYTF
J gene: TRBJ2-7; D gene: TRBD2; V gene: TRBV2; clone size: NA; CDR3 DNA: TGTGCCAGCATACCCTTGTCAGCGGGAGCCTACGAGCAGTACTTC; CDR3 protein: CASIPLSAGAYEQYF
J gene: TRBJ2-7; D gene: NA; V gene: TRBV10-3; clone size: few; CDR3 DNA: TGTGCCATCAGTGAGCGGACTGAGTCCTACGAGCAGTACTTC; CDR3 protein: CAISERTESYEQYF
J gene: TRBJ2-5; D gene: NA; V gene: TRBV6-2/TRBV6-3; clone size: few; CDR3 DNA: TGTGCCAGCAGTTACAAGGTCAAGGGGGGTCCCCAAGAGACCCAGTACTTC; CDR3 protein: CASSYKVKGGPQETQYF
J gene: TRBJ2-1; D gene: NA; V gene: TRBV12-3/TRBV12-4; clone size: many; CDR3 DNA: TGTGCCAGCAGTTTAGGGCAGCTAGTTAAGGACAGCGAGCAGTTCTTC; CDR3 protein: CASSLGQLVKDSEQFF
J gene: TRBJ2-7; D gene: TRBD1; V gene: TRBV20-1; clone size: few; CDR3 DNA: TGCAGTGCTAGCCGACAGGGGGCATACTACGAGCAGTACTTC; CDR3 protein: CSASRQGAYYEQYF
J gene: TRBJ2-1; D gene: NA; V gene: TRBV12-3/TRBV12-4; clone size: few; CDR3 DNA: TGTGCCAGCAGTACTAGCTCAAGACAGTTCTTC; CDR3 protein: CASSTSSRQFF
J gene: TRBJ2-5; D gene: TRBD1; V gene: TRBV20-1; clone size: many; CDR3 DNA: TGCAGTGCTAGAAAGACAGGGCGCATCGTCCAGTACTTC; CDR3 protein: CSARKTGRIVQYF
J gene: TRBJ2-3; D gene: TRBD2; V gene: TRBV20-1; clone size: few; CDR3 DNA: TGCAGTGCTAGCGGGGGGGCCCTGGATACGCAGTATTTT; CDR3 protein: CSASGGALDTQYF
J gene: TRBJ2-7; D gene: NA; V gene: TRBV7-6; clone size: few; CDR3 DNA: TGTGCCAGCAGCCAAAATCACTTCTCCTACGAGCAGTACTTC; CDR3 protein: CASSQNHFSYEQYF
J gene: TRBJ2-5; D gene: TRBD2; V gene: TRBV6-2/TRBV6-3; clone size: NA; CDR3 DNA: TGTGCCAGCAGTCCACAGGGACTAGCGGATTACCAAGAGACCCAGTACTTC; CDR3 protein: CASSPQGLADYQETQYF
J gene: TRBJ2-1; D gene: TRBD2; V gene: TRBV20-1; clone size: many; CDR3 DNA: TGCAGTGCTTACCGGGACTACGGCAATGAGCAGTTCTTC; CDR3 protein: CSAYRDYGNEQFF
J gene: TRBJ2-3; D gene: TRBD1; V gene: TRBV19; clone size: few; CDR3 DNA: TGTGCCAAGGACAGGGGACCTTTCATCACAGATACGCAGTATTTT; CDR3 protein: CAKDRGPFITDTQYF
J gene: TRBJ2-7; D gene: NA; V gene: TRBV7-2; clone size: few; CDR3 DNA: TGTGCCAGCAGCTTCGTTGGGCAGGGATCCTACGAGCAGTACTTC; CDR3 protein: CASSFVGQGSYEQYF
J gene: TRBJ2-3; D gene: NA; V gene: TRBV10-1; clone size: few; CDR3 DNA: TGCGCCAGCAGTGAGAGCCAGACAGATACGCAGTATTTT; CDR3 protein: CASSESQTDTQYF
J gene: TRBJ1-6; D gene: NA; V gene: TRBV7-6; clone size: NA; CDR3 DNA: TGTGCCAGCAGCTCCGGAGGCGCTTCACCCCTCCACTTT; CDR3 protein: CASSSGGASPLHF
J gene: TRBJ1-3; D gene: NA; V gene: TRBV18; clone size: NA; CDR3 DNA: TGTGCCAGCTCACGAACCCTCTTCAGCAGCTCTGGAAACACCATATATTTT; CDR3 protein: CASSRTLFSSSGNTIYF
J gene: TRBJ2-7; D gene: NA; V gene: TRBV20-1; clone size: few; CDR3 DNA: TGCAGTGCTTGGGGACTTGCTCAGTACGAGCAGTACTTC; CDR3 protein: CSAWGLAQYEQYF
J gene: TRBJ2-1; D gene: TRBD2; V gene: TRBV12-3/TRBV12-4; clone size: NA; CDR3 DNA: TGTGCCAGCAGTGTAGCGGGAGTAAGGAATGAGCAGTTCTTC; CDR3 protein: CASSVAGVRNEQFF
J gene: TRBJ2-2; D gene: TRBD2; V gene: TRBV4-2; clone size: many; CDR3 DNA: TGTGCCAGCAGCGCCTTAGCGGGGGCGTCGGGCACCGGGGAGCTGTTTTTT; CDR3 protein: CASSALAGASGTGELFF
J gene: TRBJ1-6; D gene: TRBD1; V gene: TRBV6-2/TRBV6-3; clone size: NA; CDR3 DNA: TGTGCCAGCAGTTACCGGGGACAGAGGAATTCACCCCTCCACTTT; CDR3 protein: CASSYRGQRNSPLHF
J gene: TRBJ1-5; D gene: NA; V gene: TRBV5-1; clone size: many; CDR3 DNA: TGCGCCAGCAGCGCGGACGGGAATTGGGCTCAGCCCCAGCATTTT; CDR3 protein: CASSADGNWAQPQHF
J gene: TRBJ2-5; D gene: TRBD2; V gene: TRBV20-1; clone size: few; CDR3 DNA: TGCAGTGCTAGATCTGCTAGCGGGGCTCAAGAGACCCAGTACTTC; CDR3 protein: CSARSASGAQETQYF
J gene: TRBJ2-7; D gene: TRBD2; V gene: TRBV5-1; clone size: NA; CDR3 DNA: TGCGCCAGCAGCCCGGGACTAGCGGCCTACTCAAGACGCGGCGAGCAGTACTTC; CDR3 protein: CASSPGLAAYSRRGEQYF
J gene: TRBJ1-1; D gene: NA; V gene: TRBV5-1; clone size: many; CDR3 DNA: TGCGCCAGCAGCTTGGGACAATCGAACACTGAAGCTTTCTTT; CDR3 protein: CASSLGQSNTEAFF
J gene: TRBJ2-7; D gene: TRBD1; V gene: TRBV12-3/TRBV12-4; clone size: few; CDR3 DNA: TGTGCCAGCAGAGACAGCTTTACAGGGGCCGAGCAGTACTTC; CDR3 protein: CASRDSFTGAEQYF
J gene: TRBJ1-1; D gene: NA; V gene: TRBV29-1; clone size: few; CDR3 DNA: TGCAGCGTAGCGACGGGTGAAGCTTTCTTT; CDR3 protein: CSVATGEAFF
J gene: TRBJ2-3; D gene: TRBD2; V gene: TRBV20-1; clone size: many; CDR3 DNA: TGCAGTGCTAGAACGCCCCAGCGGGGGGTTAGGGATACGCAGTATTTT; CDR3 protein: CSARTPQRGVRDTQYF
J gene: TRBJ2-5; D gene: TRBD2; V gene: TRBV3-1; clone size: few; CDR3 DNA: TGTGCCAGCAGCCAAGATTCTCCCGACGGGGGGAACCAAGAGACCCAGTACTTC; CDR3 protein: CASSQDSPDGGNQETQYF
J gene: TRBJ2-5; D gene: TRBD1; V gene: TRBV25-1; clone size: few; CDR3 DNA: TGTGCCAGCAGTGAACTTGGGACAGAACCCAAAGAGACCCAGTACTTC; CDR3 protein: CASSELGTEPKETQYF
J gene: TRBJ2-5; D gene: TRBD2; V gene: TRBV7-8; clone size: NA; CDR3 DNA: TGTGCCAGCAGCCCCAGACTAGCGGGTGGAAGGGGAGAGACCCAGTACTTC; CDR3 protein: CASSPRLAGGRGETQYF
J gene: TRBJ1-4; D gene: NA; V gene: TRBV3-1; clone size: NA; CDR3 DNA: TGTGCCAGCAGCCAAGGGGGCGGGAGAGAAAAACTGTTTTTT; CDR3 protein: CASSQGGGREKLFF